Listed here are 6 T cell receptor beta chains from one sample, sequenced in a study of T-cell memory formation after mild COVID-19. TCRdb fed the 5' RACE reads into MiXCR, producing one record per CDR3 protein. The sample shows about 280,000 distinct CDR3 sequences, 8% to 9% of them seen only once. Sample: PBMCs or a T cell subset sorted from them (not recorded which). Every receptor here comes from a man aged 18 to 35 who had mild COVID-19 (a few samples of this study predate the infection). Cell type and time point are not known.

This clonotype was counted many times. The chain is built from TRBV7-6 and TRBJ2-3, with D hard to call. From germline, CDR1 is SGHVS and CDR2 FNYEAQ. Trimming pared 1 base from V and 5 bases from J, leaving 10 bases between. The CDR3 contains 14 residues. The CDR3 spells CASSLGASQDTQYF. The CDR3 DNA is TGTGCCAGCAGCTTAGGGGCTAGTCAAGATACGCAGTATTTT.

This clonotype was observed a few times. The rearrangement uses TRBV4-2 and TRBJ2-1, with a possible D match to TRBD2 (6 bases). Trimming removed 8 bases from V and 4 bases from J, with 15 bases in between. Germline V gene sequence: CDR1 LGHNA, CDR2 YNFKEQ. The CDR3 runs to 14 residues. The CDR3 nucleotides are TGTGCCAGCGGCAGCGGAGGGATATACAATGAGCAGTTCTTC. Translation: CASGSGGIYNEQFF.

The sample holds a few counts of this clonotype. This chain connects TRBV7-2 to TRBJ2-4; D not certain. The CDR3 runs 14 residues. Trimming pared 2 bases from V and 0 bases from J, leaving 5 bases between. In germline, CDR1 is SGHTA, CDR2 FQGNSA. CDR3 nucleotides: TGTGCCAGCAGCTTATCAACAGCCAAAAACATTCAGTACTTC. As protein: CASSLSTAKNIQYF.

The CDR3 region is CASSLWDGNYEQYF. CDR3 nucleotide sequence: TGTGCCAGCTCACTATGGGACGGTAACTACGAGCAGTACTTC. The rearrangement links TRBV18 to TRBJ2-7; the D gene could be TRBD1 or TRBD2 (5 bases each). Germline assignment: CDR1 KGHSH and CDR2 LQKENI. This CDR3 comprises 14 residues. Trimming took off 4 bases at V and 3 bases at J, with 13 bases between the two ends.

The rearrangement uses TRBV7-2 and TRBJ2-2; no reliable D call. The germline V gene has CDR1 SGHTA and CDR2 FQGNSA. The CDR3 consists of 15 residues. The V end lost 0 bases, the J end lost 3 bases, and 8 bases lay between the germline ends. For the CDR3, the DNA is TGTGCCAGCAGCTTAGCTGCCAGCTACACCGGGGAGCTGTTTTTT. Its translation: CASSLAASYTGELFF. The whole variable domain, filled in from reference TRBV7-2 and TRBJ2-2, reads GAGVSQSPSNKVTEKGKDVELRCDPISGHTALYWYRQSLGQGLEFLIYFQGNSAPDKSGLPSDRFSAERTGGSVSTLTIQRTQQEDSAVYLCASSLAASYTGELFFGEGSRLTVL.

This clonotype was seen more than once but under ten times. CDR3 sequence reads: CAIKAGHRLGTNEKLFF. Here the CDR3 DNA reads TGTGCCATCAAGGCGGGACATCGGCTCGGGACTAATGAAAAACTGTTTTTT. This chain connects TRBV10-3 to TRBJ1-4; a weak D match, TRBD1 (6 bases). Germline CDR1 is ENHRY and CDR2 is SYGVKD. The CDR3 is 17 amino acids. V was cut by 7 bases and J by 2 bases, with 20 bases left in between.